These 20 T cell receptor beta chains came from one sample sequenced in a study of T cell repertoires in cytomegalovirus infection. TCRdb used MiXCR to reprocess the reads, holding one entry per CDR3 protein. In the table there are about 700,000 distinct CDR3 sequences, around 35% of which are singletons. Their cognate antigens are unknown. This specimen was cultured PBMCs, taken from culture after CMV antigen stimulation. All receptors come from a human donor in good health (CMV status not recorded). Some clones in this sample may be carry-over from other donors' samples.

The chain combines TRBV6-5 with TRBJ1-2; 8 positions match TRBD1. The V segment lost 0 bases and the J segment 7 bases; nucleotides outside the gene matches: 7. This CDR3 contains 15 residues. Germline V lookup: CDR1 MNHEY, CDR2 SVGAGI. The CDR3 DNA reads TGTGCCAGCAGTTACTCTAGGACAGGGAGGGGTGGCTACACCTTC. It specifies CASSYSRTGRGGYTF.

This clonotype was found a few times. DNA of the CDR3: TGTGCCAGCAGTAGGACAGCCCTGACCTACGAGCAGTACTTC. Translation gives CASSRTALTYEQYF. This chain links TRBV6-8 with TRBJ2-7, with D possibly TRBD1 on 6 matching bases. Germline V lookup: CDR1 MNHGY, CDR2 SAAAGT. Trimming stripped 5 bases from V and 2 bases from J, with 13 bases between. The CDR3 spans 14 residues.

The rearrangement uses TRBV6-7 and TRBJ2-5; TRBD2 matches 8 bases. TRBV6-7 is identified as an open reading frame with a role that is uncertain. Germline trimming cut 6 bases from V and 4 bases from J; bases unmatched to any gene: 10. The CDR3 extends over 15 amino acids. The DNA for the CDR3 is TGTGCCAGCAGCCTCTACGGGAGGGCCGGAGAGACCCAGTACTTC. It codes for CASSLYGRAGETQYF.

CDR3 bases: TGTGCCAGCAGTGAATGGGGGGAACAGATGAACACCGGGGAGCTGTTTTTT. Encoded protein: CASSEWGEQMNTGELFF. The rearrangement uses TRBV25-1 and TRBJ2-2, with a possible D match to TRBD2 (6 bases). The CDR3 runs 17 residues. The V gene's germline CDR1 is MGHDK and CDR2 SYGVNS. V lost 1 base and J 1 base, leaving 13 bases between the germline ends.

The chain's CDR3 is CATSDLRSADTQYF. The DNA of the CDR3 is TGTGCCACCAGTGATTTGAGAAGCGCTGATACGCAGTATTTT. The V call is TRBV24-1, the J call TRBJ2-3, with unresolved D. V lost 0 bases and J lost 6, with 9 bases in between. Germline V gene lookup returns CDR1 KGHDR and CDR2 SFDVKD. This CDR3 comprises 14 residues.

The chain recombines TRBV19 with TRBJ1-5; D is perhaps TRBD1 (5 bases). V lost 7 bases, J lost 6 bases, and 13 bases lay in between. CDR3 length: 13 amino acids. The V gene's germline CDR1 is LNHDA and CDR2 SQIVND (reference sequence). The CDR3: CASIGGGGQPQHF. CDR3 DNA: TGTGCCAGTATTGGGGGGGGGGGTCAGCCCCAGCATTTT.

The chain recombines TRBV18 with TRBJ2-5; D possibly corresponds to TRBD2 (6 bases). Trimming took 5 bases from V and 4 from J, leaving 11 bases between them. Germline CDR1 and CDR2: KGHSH and LQKENI. CDR3 length: 13 residues. The CDR3 is CASSTRETETQYF. The CDR3 nucleotides read TGTGCCAGCTCAACCCGGGAGACAGAGACCCAGTACTTC.

This clonotype was detected many times. The rearrangement uses TRBV7-8 and TRBJ1-6; D might be TRBD1 (6 bases). CDR1 and CDR2 from the germline V gene are SGHVS and FQNEAQ. CDR3 length equals 18 residues. The V gene lost 3 bases and the J gene lost 8 bases, with 23 bases spanning the gap. In DNA form, the CDR3 reads TGTGCCAGCAGCTTCTCCCTCGTGAACAGGGTCGAGGATTCACCCCTCCACTTT. This codes for CASSFSLVNRVEDSPLHF. Drawing the rest from reference TRBV7-8 and TRBJ1-6, the complete variable domain is GAGVSQSPRYKVAKRGQDVALRCDPISGHVSLFWYQQALGQGPEFLTYFQNEAQLDKSGLPSDRFFAERPEGSVSTLKIQRTQQEDSAVYLCASSFSLVNRVEDSPLHFGNGTRLTVT.

This clonotype was picked up a small number of times. The chain employs TRBV19 and TRBJ1-1; D is ambiguous. The germline CDR1 and CDR2 sequences are LNHDA and SQIVND (reference sequence). This CDR3 comprises 13 residues. V lost 4 bases, J lost 3 bases, and 9 bases lay in between. CDR3 sequence reads: CASSTRTDTEAFF. The CDR3 region has the DNA TGTGCCAGTAGTACCCGGACGGACACTGAAGCTTTCTTT.

This clonotype was seen more than once but under ten times. The chain combines TRBV19 with TRBJ1-5; D remains ambiguous. Germline V gene lookup returns CDR1 LNHDA and CDR2 SQIVND (reference sequence). The ends were cut back, 4 bases at V and 4 bases at J, with 11 bases in the middle. The CDR3 contains 14 residues. The CDR3 is CASSTEFSNQPQHF. The CDR3, as DNA: TGTGCCAGTAGTACTGAATTCAGTAATCAGCCCCAGCATTTT. Together with reference TRBV19 and TRBJ1-5, the CDR3 gives the full variable domain: DGGITQSPKYLFRKEGQNVTLSCEQNLNHDAMYWYRQDPGQGLRLIYYSQIVNDFQKGDIAEGYSVSREKKESFPLTVTSAQKNPTAFYLCASSTEFSNQPQHFGDGTRLSIL.

This rearrangement joins TRBV7-6 to TRBJ1-4; TRBD1 agrees at 7 bases. This CDR3 has 15 amino acids. The J segment lost 3 bases and the V segment lost 1 base, leaving 2 bases of the junction unmatched. The germline V gene encodes CDR1 SGHVS and CDR2 FNYEAQ. The CDR3: CASSLVGGANEKLFF. DNA of the CDR3: TGTGCCAGCAGCTTAGTAGGGGGCGCTAATGAAAAACTGTTTTTT.

This clonotype was picked up a small number of times. The chain carries TRBV7-2 and TRBJ1-2; D remains ambiguous. The V end was cut by 5 bases, the J end by 2 bases, with 12 bases between. The germline V gene has CDR1 SGHTA and CDR2 FQGNSA. This CDR3 has 14 amino acids. CDR3: CASSPYGVNYGYTF. The CDR3 coding sequence is TGTGCCAGCAGCCCCTACGGGGTGAACTATGGCTACACCTTC.

This clonotype was seen a handful of times. This chain uses TRBV6-2 or TRBV6-3 with TRBJ2-1; D uncertain. This CDR3 is built from 14 residues. Trimming shortened V by 8 bases and J by 4 bases, and 15 bases separated the two germline ends. From germline, CDR1 is MNHEY and CDR2 SVGEGT. The CDR3 sequence: CASCSGSIYNEQFF. The CDR3 coding sequence is TGTGCCAGCTGCTCCGGGTCTATATACAATGAGCAGTTCTTC.

The chain couples TRBV4-1 to TRBJ1-5, with 8 bases lining up with TRBD1. The CDR3 spans 16 residues. Germline lookup yields CDR1 MGHRA and CDR2 YSYEKL. J was trimmed by 5 bases and V by 0 bases; bases with no gene match: 6. The CDR3, as DNA: TGCGCCAGCAGCCAAGATTGGCAGGGGGCATATCAGCCCCAGCATTTT. Protein: CASSQDWQGAYQPQHF.

The rearrangement joins TRBV27 to TRBJ1-2, with 9 bases that match TRBD1. V shed 7 bases and J 2 bases; nucleotides not matched to a gene: 8. Per germline, CDR1 MNHEY and CDR2 SMNVEV (reference sequence). The CDR3 totals 15 residues. CDR3 in amino acids: CASTPRGTGNYGYTF. The CDR3 DNA sequence: TGTGCCAGCACCCCCAGAGGGACAGGGAACTATGGCTACACCTTC.

V usage is TRBV19 and J usage is TRBJ2-7; TRBD1 matches at 11 bases. V gave up 8 bases and J gave up 6 bases; unmatched junction bases: 6. The germline gives CDR1 LNHDA, CDR2 SQIVND (reference sequence). The CDR3 loop spans 13 amino acids. The CDR3 DNA reads as TGTGCCAGTTGCGGGACAGGGGGACTCGAGCAGTACTTC. Translation gives CASCGTGGLEQYF.

There are a few counts of this clonotype. The chain employs TRBV11-3 and TRBJ2-2; TRBD1 might be the D (5 bases). V lost 5 bases and J lost 8, with 15 bases in between. This CDR3 comprises 14 residues. From germline, CDR1 is SGHNT and CDR2 YENEEA. Written as DNA, the CDR3 is TGTGCCAGCAGCCCCGACAGAGGCGTAGGGGAGCTGTTTTTT. It yields the protein CASSPDRGVGELFF.

This clonotype was seen repeatedly, ten times or more. The CDR3 sequence: CASSSMRVSSYEQYF. The CDR3 region has the DNA TGTGCCAGCAGCTCCATGCGGGTGAGCTCCTACGAGCAGTACTTC. J is TRBJ2-7 and V is TRBV7-2; tentative D call: TRBD2 (5 bases). The CDR3 runs 15 residues. Germline V lookup: CDR1 SGHTA, CDR2 FQGNSA. V was trimmed by 4 bases and J by 0 bases, leaving 13 bases between them.

The chain is built from TRBV7-2 and TRBJ1-1; TRBD1 might be the D (5 bases). Germline V lookup: CDR1 SGHTA, CDR2 FQGNSA. Trimming cost V 5 bases and J 10 bases, with 17 bases left between them. The CDR3 is 13 amino acids. The CDR3 nucleotides read TGTGCCAGCAGCCTTCGAATGGGTAGGGGAGCTTTCTTT. Translated: CASSLRMGRGAFF.

V usage is TRBV20-1 and J usage is TRBJ1-4; D is unresolved. The CDR3 has 13 amino acids. V dropped 6 bases and J dropped 7 bases, with 15 bases sitting between them. CDR1 DFQATT and CDR2 SNEGSKA come from the germline V gene (reference sequence). The CDR3 DNA sequence: TGCAGTGCCCTTCGGGTTATGGGTGAAAAACTGTTTTTT. Protein: CSALRVMGEKLFF.